This entry concerns a single T cell receptor (beta chain). The sample comes from a study of blood T cell repertoires in COVID-19. Background on the study: T cells, B-cell-depleted T cells, or PBMCs provided the cDNA or gDNA that served as material.

Participant age was about 18 to 100 years, and participants resided in approximately 25 US areas. Recovered participants had two consecutive negative NP/OP PCR tests, healthcare professional clearance, or symptom resolution. TCRdb's table, derived via immunoSEQ multiplex PCR, lists solely in-frame clones and lacks some. The profile shows a few hundred thousand clones, around 85% of them singletons. This CDR3 comprises 13 residues. Germline-derived CDR1 and CDR2 are MNHEY and SVGAGI. V gave up 6 bases and J gave up 3 bases, with 10 bases separating them. The rearrangement links TRBV6-5 to TRBJ2-3; a possible D gene is TRBD2 (5 bases). The sequence was obtained from a woman aged 60-75 years who had recovered from COVID-19. Source material: PBMCs or T cells enriched from blood (not recorded which). CDR3 in DNA: TGTGCCAGCAGGGACTCCGGAACAGATACGCAGTATTTT. It translates to CASRDSGTDTQYF.